A single sample gave rise to the 26 T cell receptor beta chains below, sequenced in a study of early T cells in non-severe SARS-CoV-2 infection. MiXCR was run by TCRdb on the 5' RACE reads, yielding one entry per CDR3 protein. The data hold roughly 49,000 distinct CDR3 sequences, with about 4.2% observed a single time. The sequenced sample was whole blood. The receptors originated from an adult who was a healthcare worker with PCR-confirmed SARS-CoV-2 infection or an uninfected control (not recorded which).

In this sample, this clonotype turned up many times. The chain joins TRBV2 to TRBJ1-1; no firm D call. From germline, CDR1 is SNHLY and CDR2 FYNNEI. This CDR3 comprises 13 residues. The germline V and J ends were trimmed by 4 bases and 1 base, with 7 bases remaining between them. The CDR3 DNA is TGTGCCAGCAGTGTCGACGCGAACACTGAAGCTTTCTTT. Translating gives CASSVDANTEAFF.

There are many counts of this clonotype. The CDR3 nucleotides are TGCAGCGCGACGAGAGAGATCCCGGATGAGCAGTTCTTC. Its protein is CSATREIPDEQFF. The rearrangement joins TRBV29-1 to TRBJ2-1, with unresolved D. The V gene lost 7 bases and the J gene lost 8 bases, with 18 bases spanning the gap. Germline CDR1 is SQVTM and CDR2 is ANQGSEA. The CDR3 loop spans 13 amino acids.

This clonotype has ten or more counts. The CDR3 reads CASSPRGRDRVDTQYF. The CDR3 region has the DNA TGTGCCAGCAGCCCAAGAGGCCGAGACAGGGTGGATACGCAGTATTTT. The rearrangement links TRBV9 to TRBJ2-3, with 7 bases matching TRBD1. Trimming at V came to 4 bases and at J to 6 bases, leaving 14 bases not matched to a gene. The CDR3 is made up of 16 amino acids. Germline V gene lookup returns CDR1 SGDLS and CDR2 YYNGEE.

This clonotype was counted at least ten times. This chain links TRBV2 with TRBJ1-1; D uncertain. Germline V gives CDR1 SNHLY, CDR2 FYNNEI. Trimming cost V 5 bases and J 2 bases, with 12 bases left between them. The CDR3 length is 14 residues. CDR3: CASSFVRGNTEAFF. The CDR3 DNA reads as TGTGCCAGCAGTTTCGTGAGAGGTAACACTGAAGCTTTCTTT.

This clonotype was observed at least ten times. V and J are TRBV19 and TRBJ1-1, with D hard to call. The CDR3 consists of 14 residues. Trimming stripped 1 base from V and 1 base from J, with 7 bases between. Germline CDR1 and CDR2: LNHDA and SQIVND (reference sequence). The CDR3 DNA follows: TGTGCCAGTAGTATAGTTCCGGCGAACACTGAAGCTTTCTTT. Protein product: CASSIVPANTEAFF.

CDR3 in amino acids: CASSSAAEAGETYF. DNA of the CDR3: TGTGCCAGCAGTTCCGCCGCCGAGGCGGGAGAGACGTACTTC. J is TRBJ2-7 and V is TRBV12-3 or TRBV12-4; 7 bases align to TRBD2. There are 14 residues in the CDR3. With 4 bases clipped from V and 12 bases from J, the junction kept 15 bases outside the gene matches.

This clonotype was detected ten times or more. This chain links TRBV19 with TRBJ1-5; 7 bases fit TRBD1. Germline-derived CDR1 and CDR2 are LNHDA and SQIVND (reference sequence). Losses at the gene ends were 1 base for V and 5 bases for J; bases not matched to a gene: 8. This CDR3 is 16 amino acids long. CDR3 residues: CASSIGKYRGDQPQHF. The CDR3 bases are TGTGCCAGTAGTATAGGGAAGTACAGGGGCGATCAGCCCCAGCATTTT.

Ten or more counts support this clonotype. The chain links TRBV7-8 to TRBJ2-3; 8 bases are a match to TRBD2. The ends lost 5 bases at V and 2 bases at J; junction bases unmatched: 9. Germline CDR1 reads SGHVS; CDR2 reads FQNEAQ. This CDR3 is 16 amino acids long. The CDR3: CASSPPGLEDTDTQYF. The CDR3 DNA is TGTGCCAGCAGCCCGCCGGGACTAGAGGACACAGATACGCAGTATTTT.

This clonotype was detected ten times or more. The CDR3 DNA reads TGTGCCAGCAGCCCTGGACAGGGAAGGCAGCCCCAGCATTTT. Translation gives CASSPGQGRQPQHF. The V call is TRBV7-2, the J call TRBJ1-5; 8 positions agree with TRBD1. J was trimmed by 7 bases and V by 5 bases; bases with no gene match: 7. Germline V gene data show CDR1 as SGHTA and CDR2 as FQGNSA. The length of the CDR3 is 14 residues.

The table lists this clonotype with many counts. V and J are TRBV3-1 and TRBJ2-2, with TRBD1 as a possible D gene (6 bases). The CDR3 loop spans 13 amino acids. The ends were cut back, 5 bases at V and 5 bases at J, with 9 bases in the middle. Germline V lookup: CDR1 LGHDT, CDR2 YNNKEL (reference sequence). CDR3 in DNA: TGTGCCAGCAGCTCAGGGGCTACCGGGGAGCTGTTTTTT. Encoded protein: CASSSGATGELFF.

This clonotype came up many times. The gene calls are TRBV11-2 and TRBJ2-6; TRBD1 is a possible D gene (6 bases). This CDR3 region has 18 residues. V was pared by 5 bases and J by 0 bases, with 17 bases between. Germline CDR1 SGHAT, CDR2 FQNNGV. The DNA for the CDR3 is TGTGCCAGCAGCCAACTAATGGACAGCTACTCTGGGGCCAACGTCCTGACTTTC. Protein: CASSQLMDSYSGANVLTF.

V gene TRBV25-1 combines with J gene TRBJ2-1; unclear D gene. The germline gives CDR1 MGHDK, CDR2 SYGVNS. CDR3 size: 12 residues. V dropped 6 bases and J dropped 2 bases, with 5 bases sitting between them. The DNA of the CDR3 is TGTGCCAGCAGGGGCGCCTACAATGAGCAGTTCTTC. Its protein product is CASRGAYNEQFF. The complete variable domain, with remaining parts taken from reference TRBV25-1 and TRBJ2-1, reads EADIYQTPRYLVIGTGKKITLECSQTMGHDKMYWYQQDPGMELHLIHYSYGVNSTEKGDLSSESTVSRIRTEHFPLTLESARPSHTSQYLCASRGAYNEQFFGPGTRLTVL.

This clonotype came up a few times. This chain uses TRBV7-2 with TRBJ2-1, with 8 bases lining up with TRBD2. The CDR3 consists of 16 residues. V was clipped by 6 bases and J by 1 base; unmatched bases: 8. The germline V gene has CDR1 SGHTA and CDR2 FQGNSA. The CDR3 reads CASRPRLAGSYNEQFF. As DNA, the CDR3 is TGTGCCAGCAGACCCCGGCTAGCGGGTTCCTACAATGAGCAGTTCTTC.

This clonotype was seen many times. V usage is TRBV3-1 and J usage is TRBJ2-5; TRBD1 or TRBD2 may be the D gene (5 bases each). CDR1 is LGHDT, CDR2 YNNKEL, per germline (reference sequence). V was trimmed by 4 bases and J by 1 base, leaving 10 bases between them. The CDR3 has 14 residues. This CDR3 is CASSPGTAQETQYF. The CDR3 nucleotides are TGTGCCAGCAGCCCCGGGACGGCCCAAGAGACCCAGTACTTC.

In this sample, this clonotype turned up many times. The J gene is TRBJ2-7, the V gene TRBV20-1, with 8 bases identical to TRBD2. With 3 bases clipped from V and 5 bases from J, the junction kept 12 bases outside the gene matches. The CDR3 loop spans 15 amino acids. In germline, CDR1 is DFQATT, CDR2 SNEGSKA (reference sequence). CDR3 amino acids: CSASGGLAGHDEQYF. CDR3 sequence (DNA): TGCAGTGCTAGTGGTGGGTTAGCGGGACATGACGAGCAGTACTTC.

This clonotype was counted at least ten times. One junction end does not reproduce the germline sequence, and a read error may be involved. The chain uses TRBV10-3 and TRBJ1-5; D is unresolved. This CDR3 has 12 amino acids. The germline gives CDR1 ENHRY, CDR2 SYGVKD. CDR3 region: CAIGENNQPQHF. CDR3 nucleotides: TGTGCCATCGGTGAGAACAATCAGCCCCAGCATTTT.

The rearrangement links TRBV5-4 to TRBJ2-7; possibly TRBD2 for D (6 bases). Trimming removed 0 bases at V and 4 bases at J, with 14 bases between. Germline V gene data show CDR1 as SGHNT and CDR2 as YYREEE (reference sequence). The CDR3 loop spans 15 amino acids. This CDR3 is CASSLAGGMSYEQYF. The CDR3 region has the DNA TGTGCCAGCAGCTTGGCTGGCGGGATGTCATACGAGCAGTACTTC.

This clonotype was seen repeatedly, ten times or more. This chain uses TRBV7-2 with TRBJ2-1; 7 nucleotides align to TRBD2. The CDR3 sequence is 16 residues long. V shed 0 bases, J shed 2 bases, and the junction held 4 bases outside the gene matches. The germline V gene has CDR1 SGHTA and CDR2 FQGNSA. In DNA form, the CDR3 reads TGTGCCAGCAGCTTAGCGCGGGGGACTACCTACAATGAGCAGTTCTTC. Translation: CASSLARGTTYNEQFF.

V and J are TRBV6-1 and TRBJ2-1, with D hard to call. The V end was cut by 6 bases, the J end by 3 bases, with 12 bases between. Germline V lookup: CDR1 MNHNS, CDR2 SASEGT. This CDR3 has 14 amino acids. As DNA, the CDR3 is TGTGCCAGCAGACAGATCCCCCTCTACAATGAGCAGTTCTTC. Its protein is CASRQIPLYNEQFF.

The chain couples TRBV14 to TRBJ2-5; TRBD1 might be the D (5 bases). Germline CDR1 is SGHDN and CDR2 is FVKESK. The CDR3 has 19 amino acids. Between the trimmed V and J ends, which lost 2 bases and 2 bases, there was a span of 24 bases. In DNA, the CDR3 is TGTGCCAGCAGCCAAAAGTCCTATCGTGACAGTCTACAACAAGAGACCCAGTACTTC. Its translation: CASSQKSYRDSLQQETQYF.

This clonotype was observed many times. This chain joins TRBV5-4 and TRBJ2-2, with 10 bases aligning to TRBD1. J gave up 8 bases and V 4 bases, and 5 bases lay outside the gene matches. The germline V gene has CDR1 SGHNT and CDR2 YYREEE (reference sequence). This CDR3 region has 14 residues. CDR3 DNA sequence: TGTGCCAGCAGCCGGACAGGGGGAAGGGGGGAGCTGTTTTTT. The encoded protein is CASSRTGGRGELFF.

The rearrangement links TRBV4-2 to TRBJ2-7; no reliable D call. Germline V gene data show CDR1 as LGHNA and CDR2 as YNFKEQ. V was cut by 1 base and J by 2 bases, with 12 bases left in between. CDR3 length equals 15 residues. CDR3 bases: TGTGCCAGCAGCCAAGGCAGGTCTAGGACCTACGAGCAGTACTTC. It is translated as CASSQGRSRTYEQYF.

This clonotype was seen ten or more times. The V call is TRBV19, the J call TRBJ2-1; 9 bases align to TRBD2. The junction had 6 bases not matched to a gene; V was cut back by 7 bases and J by 8 bases. The CDR3 extends over 13 amino acids. From germline, CDR1 is LNHDA and CDR2 SQIVND (reference sequence). CDR3 amino acids: CASTTSGFDEQFF. The CDR3 DNA reads TGTGCCAGTACGACTAGCGGATTCGATGAGCAGTTCTTC.

This clonotype was seen repeatedly, ten times or more. This chain joins TRBV11-1 and TRBJ1-1; unclear D gene. The CDR3 consists of 14 residues. Trimming stripped 0 bases from V and 1 base from J, with 6 bases between. Germline lookup yields CDR1 SGHAT and CDR2 FQDESV (reference sequence). As DNA, the CDR3 is TGTGCCAGCAGCTTAGCTTCTGAGAACACTGAAGCTTTCTTT. This gives the protein CASSLASENTEAFF. Full variable domain (outside the CDR3, taken from reference TRBV11-1 and TRBJ1-1): EAEVAQSPRYKITEKSQAVAFWCDPISGHATLYWYRQILGQGPELLVQFQDESVVDDSQLPKDRFSAERLKGVDSTLKIQPAELGDSAMYLCASSLASENTEAFFGQGTRLTVV.

This chain connects TRBV6-5 to TRBJ1-1; 9 nucleotides match TRBD1. V shed 4 bases and J 3 bases; nucleotides not matched to a gene: 6. There are 15 residues in the CDR3. Germline lookup yields CDR1 MNHEY and CDR2 SVGAGI. The CDR3: CASSSLTGGDTEAFF. CDR3 DNA: TGTGCCAGCAGTTCCTTGACAGGGGGTGACACTGAAGCTTTCTTT.

This clonotype showed up many times. This chain uses TRBV29-1 with TRBJ2-7; 9 nucleotides agree with TRBD2. This CDR3 contains 13 residues. Trimming removed 4 bases from V and 6 bases from J; junction bases left unmatched: 7. Germline CDR1 is SQVTM and CDR2 is ANQGSEA. The CDR3 sequence: CSVGISGSLEQYF. DNA for the CDR3: TGCAGCGTTGGGATTAGCGGGAGCCTCGAGCAGTACTTC.